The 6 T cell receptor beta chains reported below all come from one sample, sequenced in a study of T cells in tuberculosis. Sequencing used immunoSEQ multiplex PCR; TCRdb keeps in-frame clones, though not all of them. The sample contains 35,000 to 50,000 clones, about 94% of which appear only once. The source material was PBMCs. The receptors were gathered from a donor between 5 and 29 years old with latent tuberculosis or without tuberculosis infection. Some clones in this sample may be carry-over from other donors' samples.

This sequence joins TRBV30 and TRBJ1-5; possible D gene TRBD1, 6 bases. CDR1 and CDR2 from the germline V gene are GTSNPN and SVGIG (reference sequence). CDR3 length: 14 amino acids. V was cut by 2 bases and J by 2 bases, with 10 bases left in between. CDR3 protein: CAWSSGAGNQPQHF. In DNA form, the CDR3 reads TGTGCCTGGAGTTCAGGGGCGGGCAATCAGCCCCAGCATTTT.

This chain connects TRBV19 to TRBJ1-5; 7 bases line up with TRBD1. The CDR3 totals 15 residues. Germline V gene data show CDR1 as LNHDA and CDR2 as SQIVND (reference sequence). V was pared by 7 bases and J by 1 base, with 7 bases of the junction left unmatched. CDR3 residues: CASTTTGTSNQPQHF. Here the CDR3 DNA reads TGTGCCAGTACAACGACAGGGACCAGCAATCAGCCCCAGCATTTT.

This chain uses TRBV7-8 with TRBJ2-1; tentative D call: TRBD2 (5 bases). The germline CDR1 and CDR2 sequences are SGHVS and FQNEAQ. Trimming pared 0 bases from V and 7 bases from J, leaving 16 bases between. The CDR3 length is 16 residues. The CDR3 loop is CASSLARLAIRNEQFF. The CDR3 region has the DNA TGTGCCAGCAGCTTAGCGCGGCTAGCAATCCGGAATGAGCAGTTCTTC.

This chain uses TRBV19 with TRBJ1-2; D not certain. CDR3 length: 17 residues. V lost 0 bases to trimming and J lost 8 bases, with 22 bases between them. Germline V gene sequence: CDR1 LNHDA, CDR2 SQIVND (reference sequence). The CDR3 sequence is CASSIDKRRQAENGYTF. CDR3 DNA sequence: TGTGCCAGTAGTATAGATAAACGTAGGCAGGCAGAGAACGGCTACACCTTC.

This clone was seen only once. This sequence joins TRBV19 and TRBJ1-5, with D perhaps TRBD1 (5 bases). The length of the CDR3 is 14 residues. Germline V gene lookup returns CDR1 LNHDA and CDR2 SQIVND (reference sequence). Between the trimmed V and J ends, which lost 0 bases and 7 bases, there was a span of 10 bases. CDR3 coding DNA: TGTGCCAGTAGTATAGAGGGCTGGGGCCAGCCCCAGCATTTT. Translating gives CASSIEGWGQPQHF.

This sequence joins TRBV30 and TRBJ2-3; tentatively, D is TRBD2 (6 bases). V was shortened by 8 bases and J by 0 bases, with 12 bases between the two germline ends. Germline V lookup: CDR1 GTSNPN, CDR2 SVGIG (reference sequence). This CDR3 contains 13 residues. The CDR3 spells CALSGGSTDTQYF. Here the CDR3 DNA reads TGTGCCCTCTCCGGGGGTAGCACAGATACGCAGTATTTT.